This T cell receptor beta chain emerged from a study of beta chain features in type 1 diabetes. CDR1 SGHVS and CDR2 FQNEAQ come from the germline V gene. The CDR3 totals 15 residues. V lost 5 bases, J lost 9 bases, and 12 bases stayed unmatched. Isolated RNA was reverse transcribed in full, so expressed TCRB transcripts were sequenced. The table came from immunoSEQ multiplex PCR; TCRdb's copy has only in-frame clones and leaves some out. Among 310,000 or so clones, 8% were seen once, and the ten largest hold 0.44%. Regarding the study as a whole: Fewer junction insertions and more nucleotide deletions appeared in type 1 diabetes patients. Overrepresentation of cells with high TCR expression could result from cDNA sequencing.

In the case of this clone: What it binds is unknown.

The chain has TRBV7-8 and TRBJ2-1, with TRBD2 identical over 8 bases. Sequences were obtained from central memory CD4+ T cells from blood. The clonotype was recovered from a woman between 18 and 30 years old in good health. Here the CDR3 reads CASSRISAGEGEQFF. The CDR3 nucleotides are TGTGCCAGCAGCCGTATCTCAGCGGGAGAGGGTGAGCAGTTCTTC. Supplemented by reference TRBV7-8 and TRBJ2-1, the full variable domain reads GAGVSQSPRYKVAKRGQDVALRCDPISGHVSLFWYQQALGQGPEFLTYFQNEAQLDKSGLPSDRFFAERPEGSVSTLKIQRTQQEDSAVYLCASSRISAGEGEQFFGPGTRLTVL.